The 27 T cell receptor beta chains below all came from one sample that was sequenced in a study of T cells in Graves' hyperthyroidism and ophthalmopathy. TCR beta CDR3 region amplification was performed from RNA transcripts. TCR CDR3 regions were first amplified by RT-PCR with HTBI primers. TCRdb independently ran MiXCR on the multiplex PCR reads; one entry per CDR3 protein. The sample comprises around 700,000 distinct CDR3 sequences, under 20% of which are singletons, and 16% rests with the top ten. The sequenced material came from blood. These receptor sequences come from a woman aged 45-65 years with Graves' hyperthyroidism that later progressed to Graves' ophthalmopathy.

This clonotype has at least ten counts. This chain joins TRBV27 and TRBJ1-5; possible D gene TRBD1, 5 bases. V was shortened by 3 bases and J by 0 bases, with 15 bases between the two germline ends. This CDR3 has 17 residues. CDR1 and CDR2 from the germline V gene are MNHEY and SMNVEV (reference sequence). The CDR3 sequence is CASSFSGHDLSNQPQHF. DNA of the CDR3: TGTGCCAGCAGTTTTTCCGGACACGATCTTAGCAATCAGCCCCAGCATTTT.

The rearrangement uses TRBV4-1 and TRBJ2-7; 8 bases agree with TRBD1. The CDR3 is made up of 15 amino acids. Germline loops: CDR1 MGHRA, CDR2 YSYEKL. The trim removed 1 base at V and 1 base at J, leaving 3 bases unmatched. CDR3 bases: TGCGCCAGCAGCCAAGTTTGGGACAGGTCCTACGAGCAGTACTTC. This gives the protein CASSQVWDRSYEQYF.

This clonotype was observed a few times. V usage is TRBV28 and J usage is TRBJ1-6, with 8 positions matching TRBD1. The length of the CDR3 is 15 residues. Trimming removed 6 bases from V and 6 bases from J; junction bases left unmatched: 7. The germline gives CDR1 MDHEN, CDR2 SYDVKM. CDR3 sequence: CASRPLTGVNSPLHF. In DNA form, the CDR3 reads TGTGCCAGCAGGCCCCTGACAGGGGTTAATTCACCCCTCCACTTT. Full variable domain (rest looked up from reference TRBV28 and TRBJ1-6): DVKVTQSSRYLVKRTGEKVFLECVQDMDHENMFWYRQDPGLGLRLIYFSYDVKMKEKGDIPEGYSVSREKKERFSLILESASTNQTSMYLCASRPLTGVNSPLHFGNGTRLTVT.

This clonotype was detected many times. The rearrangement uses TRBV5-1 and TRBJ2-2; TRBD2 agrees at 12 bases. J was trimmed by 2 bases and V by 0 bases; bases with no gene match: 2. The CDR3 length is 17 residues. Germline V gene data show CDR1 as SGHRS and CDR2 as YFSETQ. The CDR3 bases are TGCGCCAGCAGCTTGGCGACTAGCGGGGGCAACACCGGGGAGCTGTTTTTT. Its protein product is CASSLATSGGNTGELFF.

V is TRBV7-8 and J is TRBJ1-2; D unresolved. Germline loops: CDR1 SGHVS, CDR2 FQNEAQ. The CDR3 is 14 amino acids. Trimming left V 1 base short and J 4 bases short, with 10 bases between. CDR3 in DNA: TGTGCCAGCAGCTTAGAGAGGAGGAGCTATGGCTACACCTTC. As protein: CASSLERRSYGYTF.

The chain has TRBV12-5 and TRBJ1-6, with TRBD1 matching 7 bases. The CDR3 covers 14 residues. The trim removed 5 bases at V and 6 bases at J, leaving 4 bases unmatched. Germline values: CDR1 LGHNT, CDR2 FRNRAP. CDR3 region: CASGHRDSNSPLHF. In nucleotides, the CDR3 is TGTGCTAGTGGTCACCGGGACAGTAATTCACCCCTCCACTTT.

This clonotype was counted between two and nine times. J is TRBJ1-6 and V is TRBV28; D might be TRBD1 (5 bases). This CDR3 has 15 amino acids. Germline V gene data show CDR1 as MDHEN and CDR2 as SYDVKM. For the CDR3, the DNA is TGTACCACCCGGATAAGGGACGGACAAGGTTCACCCCTCCACTTT. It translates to CTTRIRDGQGSPLHF.

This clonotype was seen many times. The CDR3 region is CSVDDKVSYEQYF. The CDR3 DNA reads TGCAGTGTCGACGACAAGGTTTCCTACGAGCAGTACTTC. This sequence joins TRBV20-1 and TRBJ2-7; D not certain. The CDR3 consists of 13 residues. From germline, CDR1 is DFQATT and CDR2 SNEGSKA (reference sequence). Trimming removed 7 bases at V and 1 base at J, with 14 bases between.

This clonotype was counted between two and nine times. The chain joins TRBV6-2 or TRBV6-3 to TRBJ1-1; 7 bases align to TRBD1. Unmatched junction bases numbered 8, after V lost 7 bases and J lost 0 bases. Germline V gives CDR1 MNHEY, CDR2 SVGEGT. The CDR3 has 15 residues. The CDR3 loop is CASTVTGYMNTEAFF. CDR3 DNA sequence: TGTGCCAGCACCGTGACAGGGTACATGAACACTGAAGCTTTCTTT.

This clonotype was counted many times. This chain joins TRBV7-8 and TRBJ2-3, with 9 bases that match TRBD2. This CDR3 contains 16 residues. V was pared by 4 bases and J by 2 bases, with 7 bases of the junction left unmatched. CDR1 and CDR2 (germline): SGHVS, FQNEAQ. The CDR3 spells CASSSAAGGFTDTQYF. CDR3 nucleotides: TGTGCCAGCAGCTCCGCCGCGGGGGGGTTCACAGATACGCAGTATTTT.

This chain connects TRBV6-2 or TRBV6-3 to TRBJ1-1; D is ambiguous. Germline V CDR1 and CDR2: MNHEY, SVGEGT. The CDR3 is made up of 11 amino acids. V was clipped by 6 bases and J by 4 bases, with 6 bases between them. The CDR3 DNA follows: TGTGCCAGCAGGTCTCTCACTGAAGCTTTCTTT. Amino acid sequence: CASRSLTEAFF.

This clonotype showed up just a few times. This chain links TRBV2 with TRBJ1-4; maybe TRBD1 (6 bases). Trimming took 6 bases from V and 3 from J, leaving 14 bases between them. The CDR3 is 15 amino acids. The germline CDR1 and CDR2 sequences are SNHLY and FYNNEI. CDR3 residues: CASSPGGQPNEKLFF. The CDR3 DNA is TGTGCCAGCAGCCCGGGAGGACAGCCTAATGAAAAACTGTTTTTT. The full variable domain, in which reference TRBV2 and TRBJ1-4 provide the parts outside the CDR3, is EPEVTQTPSHQVTQMGQEVILRCVPISNHLYFYWYRQILGQKVEFLVSFYNNEISEKSEIFDDQFSVERPDGSNFTLKIRSTKLEDSAMYFCASSPGGQPNEKLFFGSGTQLSVL.

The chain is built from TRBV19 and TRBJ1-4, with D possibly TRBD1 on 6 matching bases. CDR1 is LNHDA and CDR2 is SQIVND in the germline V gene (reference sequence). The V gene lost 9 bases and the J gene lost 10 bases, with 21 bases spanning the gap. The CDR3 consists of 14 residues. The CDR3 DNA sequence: TGTGCCAGCGAACCGGGACAAAACGGCGCAAAACTGTTTTTT. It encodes CASEPGQNGAKLFF.

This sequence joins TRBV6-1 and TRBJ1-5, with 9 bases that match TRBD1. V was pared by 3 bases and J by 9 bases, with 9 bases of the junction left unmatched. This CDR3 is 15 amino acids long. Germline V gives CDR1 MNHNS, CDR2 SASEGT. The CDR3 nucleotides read TGTGCCAGCAGTGACTCACAGGGGGCGGTCGGGCCCCAGCATTTT. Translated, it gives CASSDSQGAVGPQHF.

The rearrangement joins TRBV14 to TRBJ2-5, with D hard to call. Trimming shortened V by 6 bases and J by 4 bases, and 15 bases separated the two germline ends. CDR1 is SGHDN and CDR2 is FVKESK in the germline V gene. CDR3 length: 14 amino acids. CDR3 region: CASSVHATGETQYF. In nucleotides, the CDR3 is TGTGCCAGCAGTGTACATGCGACGGGAGAGACCCAGTACTTC. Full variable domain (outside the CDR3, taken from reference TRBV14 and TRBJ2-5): EAGVTQFPSHSVIEKGQTVTLRCDPISGHDNLYWYRRVMGKEIKFLLHFVKESKQDESGMPNNRFLAERTGGTYSTLKVQPAELEDSGVYFCASSVHATGETQYFGPGTRLLVL.

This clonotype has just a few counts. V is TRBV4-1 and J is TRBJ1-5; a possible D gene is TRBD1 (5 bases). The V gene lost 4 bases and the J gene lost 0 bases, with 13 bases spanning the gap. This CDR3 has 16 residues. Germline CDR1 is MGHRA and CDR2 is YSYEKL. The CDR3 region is CASSLSGEFSNQPQHF. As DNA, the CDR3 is TGCGCCAGCAGCCTCTCGGGGGAGTTTAGCAATCAGCCCCAGCATTTT.

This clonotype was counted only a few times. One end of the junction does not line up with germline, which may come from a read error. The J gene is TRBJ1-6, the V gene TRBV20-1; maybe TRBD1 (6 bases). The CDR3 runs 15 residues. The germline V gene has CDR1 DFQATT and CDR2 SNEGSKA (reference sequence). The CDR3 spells CSARDGPGANSPLRF. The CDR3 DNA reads TGCAGTGCTAGAGATGGACCAGGGGCCAATTCACCCCTCCGCTTT.

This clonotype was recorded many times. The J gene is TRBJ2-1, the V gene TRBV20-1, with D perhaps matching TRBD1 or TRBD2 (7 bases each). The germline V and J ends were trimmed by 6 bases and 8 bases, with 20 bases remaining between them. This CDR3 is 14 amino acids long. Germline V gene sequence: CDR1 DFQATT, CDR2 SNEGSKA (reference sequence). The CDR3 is CSAHQGGAAYEQFF. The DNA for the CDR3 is TGCAGTGCCCACCAGGGGGGGGCCGCATATGAGCAGTTCTTC.

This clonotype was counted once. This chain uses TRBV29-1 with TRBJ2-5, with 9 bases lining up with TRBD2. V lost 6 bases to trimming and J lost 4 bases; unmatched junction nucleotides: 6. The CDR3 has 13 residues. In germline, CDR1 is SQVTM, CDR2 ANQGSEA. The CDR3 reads CSVPAGGRETQYF. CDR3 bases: TGCAGCGTACCAGCGGGGGGCCGAGAGACCCAGTACTTC.

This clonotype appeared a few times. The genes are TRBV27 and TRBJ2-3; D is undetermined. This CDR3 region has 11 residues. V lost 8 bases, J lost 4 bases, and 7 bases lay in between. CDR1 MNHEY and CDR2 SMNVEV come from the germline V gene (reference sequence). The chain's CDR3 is CASLYADTQYF. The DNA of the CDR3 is TGTGCCAGCTTGTACGCAGATACGCAGTATTTT.

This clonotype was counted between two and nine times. The chain's CDR3 is CSVVGLAAVDEQYF. CDR3 sequence (DNA): TGCAGCGTTGTGGGACTAGCGGCAGTCGACGAGCAGTACTTC. The V and J genes are TRBV29-1 and TRBJ2-7; 11 bases are shared with TRBD2. Losses at the gene ends were 4 bases for V and 5 bases for J; bases not matched to a gene: 7. Germline assignment: CDR1 SQVTM and CDR2 ANQGSEA. CDR3 length: 14 amino acids.

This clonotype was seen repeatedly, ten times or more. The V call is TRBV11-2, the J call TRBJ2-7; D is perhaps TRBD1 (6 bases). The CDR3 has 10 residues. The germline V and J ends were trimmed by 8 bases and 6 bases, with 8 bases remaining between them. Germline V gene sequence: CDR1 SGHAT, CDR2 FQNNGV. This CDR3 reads CASEDSEQYF. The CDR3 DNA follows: TGTGCCAGCGAGGACAGCGAGCAGTACTTC. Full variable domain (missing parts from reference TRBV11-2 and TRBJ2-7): EAGVAQSPRYKIIEKRQSVAFWCNPISGHATLYWYQQILGQGPKLLIQFQNNGVVDDSQLPKDRFSAERLKGVDSTLKIQPAKLEDSAVYLCASEDSEQYFGPGTRLTVT.

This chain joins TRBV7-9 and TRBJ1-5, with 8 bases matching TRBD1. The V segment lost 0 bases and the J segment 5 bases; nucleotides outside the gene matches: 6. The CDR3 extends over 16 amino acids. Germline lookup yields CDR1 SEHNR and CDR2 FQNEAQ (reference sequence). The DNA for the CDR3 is TGTGCCAGCAGCTTAGCGGGGACAGGTTTAGATCAGCCCCAGCATTTT. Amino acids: CASSLAGTGLDQPQHF.

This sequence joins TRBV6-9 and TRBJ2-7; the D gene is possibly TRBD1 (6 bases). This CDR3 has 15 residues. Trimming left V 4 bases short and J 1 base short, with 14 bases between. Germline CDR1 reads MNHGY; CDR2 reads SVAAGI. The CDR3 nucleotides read TGTGCCAGCAGTTCCAGGGGCCAAGCGTCCTACGAGCAGTACTTC. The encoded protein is CASSSRGQASYEQYF.

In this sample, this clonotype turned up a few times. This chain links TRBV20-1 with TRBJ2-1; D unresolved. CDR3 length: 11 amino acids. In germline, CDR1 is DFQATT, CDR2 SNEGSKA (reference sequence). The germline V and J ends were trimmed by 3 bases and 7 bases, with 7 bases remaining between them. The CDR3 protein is CSASLGNEQFF. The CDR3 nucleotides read TGCAGTGCTAGTCTGGGGAATGAGCAGTTCTTC.

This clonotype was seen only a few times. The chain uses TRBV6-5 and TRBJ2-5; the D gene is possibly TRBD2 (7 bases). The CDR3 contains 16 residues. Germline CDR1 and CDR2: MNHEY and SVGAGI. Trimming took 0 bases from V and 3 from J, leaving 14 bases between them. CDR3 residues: CASSYSGGRIEETQYF. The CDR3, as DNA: TGTGCCAGCAGTTACTCGGGGGGGCGCATTGAAGAGACCCAGTACTTC.

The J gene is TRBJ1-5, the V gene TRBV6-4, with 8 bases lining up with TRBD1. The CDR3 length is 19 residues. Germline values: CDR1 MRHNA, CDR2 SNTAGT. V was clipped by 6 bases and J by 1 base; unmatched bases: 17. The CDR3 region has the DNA TGTGCCAGCAGATCGGTGAGGACAGGGATTGGGAAAAGCAATCAGCCCCAGCATTTT. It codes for CASRSVRTGIGKSNQPQHF.